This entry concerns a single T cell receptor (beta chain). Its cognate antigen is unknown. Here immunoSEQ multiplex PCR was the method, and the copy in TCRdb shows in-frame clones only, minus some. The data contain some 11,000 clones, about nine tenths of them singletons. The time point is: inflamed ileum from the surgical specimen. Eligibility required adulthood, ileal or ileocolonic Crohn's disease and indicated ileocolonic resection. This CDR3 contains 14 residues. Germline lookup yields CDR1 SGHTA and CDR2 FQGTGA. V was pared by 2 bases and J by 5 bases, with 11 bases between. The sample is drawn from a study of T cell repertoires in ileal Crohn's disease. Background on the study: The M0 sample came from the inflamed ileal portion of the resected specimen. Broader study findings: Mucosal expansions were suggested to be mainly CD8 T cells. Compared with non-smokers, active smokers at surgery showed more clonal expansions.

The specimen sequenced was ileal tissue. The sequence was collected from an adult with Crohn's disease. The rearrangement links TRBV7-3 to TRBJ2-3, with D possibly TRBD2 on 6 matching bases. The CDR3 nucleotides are TGTGCCAGCAGCTTAGGGGGAGGAAGAGATACGCAGTATTTT. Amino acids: CASSLGGGRDTQYF.